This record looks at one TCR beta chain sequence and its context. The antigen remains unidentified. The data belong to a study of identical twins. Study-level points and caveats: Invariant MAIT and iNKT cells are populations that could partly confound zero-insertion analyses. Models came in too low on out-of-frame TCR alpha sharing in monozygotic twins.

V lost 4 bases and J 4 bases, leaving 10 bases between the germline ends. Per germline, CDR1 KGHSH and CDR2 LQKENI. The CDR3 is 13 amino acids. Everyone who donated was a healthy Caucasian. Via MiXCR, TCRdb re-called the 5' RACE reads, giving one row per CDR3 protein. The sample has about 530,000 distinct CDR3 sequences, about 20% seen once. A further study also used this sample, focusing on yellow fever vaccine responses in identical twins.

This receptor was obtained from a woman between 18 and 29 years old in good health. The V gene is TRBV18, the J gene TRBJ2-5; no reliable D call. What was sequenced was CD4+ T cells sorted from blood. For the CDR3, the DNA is TGTGCCAGCTCACAAATAAGGAGAGAGACCCAGTACTTC. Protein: CASSQIRRETQYF.